The present T cell receptor (beta chain) was sequenced within a study of T cells after yellow fever vaccination (dated by TCRdb to the late 2010s). The study in broad terms: The SMART-Seq v4 Ultra Low Input RNA kit was used to prepare libraries from fractions with low cell numbers. Bulk TCR alpha and beta repertoires were sequenced longitudinally to track T-cell clones before and after primary and booster YFV17D yellow fever vaccination. Two healthy male donors made up the cohort, one aged 18 to 29 years and the other aged 30 to 40 years. Blood was drawn at multiple timepoints before and after primary and secondary immunization, with bulk PBMC replicates and cell subsets isolated.

The study at large found these results: The study included only two donors, which limits how far the findings can be generalized. FACS-sorted repertoires could contain abundant contaminating clonotypes from the bulk population, so computational filtering was required. A small fraction of clonotypes appeared in both the CD4 and CD8 compartments, likely as a result of convergent recombination. After the booster, most of the clones that had expanded following primary vaccination were detected again (around 95% of CD4 and 80% to 90% of CD8), which suggests that memory was broadly maintained. The secondary T-cell response was found to be weaker but faster than the primary response, with a peak reached on day 5 rather than on day 15.

TCR cDNA was synthesized by 5'RACE template switching, which introduced a universal primer site and unique molecular identifiers. cDNA synthesis was primed from both the TCR alpha and TCR beta constant segments. Library amplification involved two PCR steps, and the second step added sample barcodes and sequencing adapters. Sequencing of libraries was done on Illumina HiSeq 2500 (2x100 bp) or NovaSeq (2x150 bp). Per the source publication's procedure: MIGEC handled demultiplexing of reads and collapsing into UMI consensus sequences, while MiXCR performed V(D)J alignment. Vaccine-responding clonotypes were defined with edgeR using replicate PBMC samples, requiring FDR below 0.01 and a log2 fold change above 5 up to day 15. Bulk clonotypes were assigned CD4 or CD8 identity according to which sequenced CD4 or CD8 repertoire held them at higher abundance. In-frame beta chains were kept once TCRdb had trimmed the public reads at Q25 with fastp and called clones with MiXCR. Identical CDR3 proteins give one entry, which carries the most common genes and DNA. Clone size and V and J calls follow TCRdb, not the original study. The sample yields 550,000 to 750,000 distinct CDR3 sequences; roughly 14% were counted once. Around an eighth of the sample goes to the ten largest clones.

CDR1 and CDR2 are drawn from the germline V gene (reference sequence): GTSNPN, SVGIG. V gives up 0 bases and J gives up 4 bases, and the segment between their germline ends measures 9 bases. From the cysteine up to the phenylalanine, the CDR3 has a length of 13 residues. Of the read, only the CDR3 DNA is kept; its 39 bases are in frame from base 1. This clonotype was observed a few times. Its antigen remains undetermined. No per-base quality is available; no much larger clone lies one base away. In the paper's terms, the treatment or condition label means: live attenuated yellow fever vaccine strain. Two biological replicates of bulk PBMCs were collected at each blood-draw timepoint. PBMCs were isolated from peripheral blood using a standard Ficoll-Paque protocol. TriZol was used to extract RNA from bulk PBMCs, from CD4 and CD8 fractions, and from dextramer-positive and dextramer-negative fractions.

This receptor chain uses TRBV30 and TRBJ1-1; 5 matching bases give a weak D call of TRBD1. The sample consisted of PBMCs, taken on the day of the yellow fever booster vaccination. The sequence was collected from a man aged 25-45 years who received the YFV17D yellow fever vaccine. For the CDR3, the sequence is CAWSVGGATEAFF. The base sequence is TGTGCCTGGAGTGTTGGCGGGGCCACTGAAGCTTTCTTT.